Given below is one T cell receptor (beta chain) in context. Some clones are missing from TCRdb's copy, which holds only in-frame ones; the method was immunoSEQ multiplex PCR. Among hundreds of thousands of clones listed, roughly 90% were seen once. The record originates from a study of blood T cell repertoires in COVID-19. Study information: The analysed material was cDNA or gDNA that came from T cells, B-cell-depleted T cells, or PBMCs.

CDR3 length equals 14 residues. With 3 bases removed from V and 1 base from J, the gap between germline ends came to 12 bases. The germline V gene encodes CDR1 SQVTM and CDR2 ANQGSEA. The sequencing sample was made of PBMCs or T cells enriched from blood (not recorded which). The receptor comes from a middle-aged man who had recovered from COVID-19. The chain couples TRBV29-1 to TRBJ1-1; D might be TRBD1 (6 bases). DNA of the CDR3: TGCAGCGTTGAGGTACAGGGAAAGAACACTGAAGCTTTCTTT. Translating it yields CSVEVQGKNTEAFF.